The entry below describes one T cell receptor beta chain. Antigen specificity is unknown. Through a sample-barcoded 5' primer and a J-beta primer mix, a second PCR was run for about 7 to 12 cycles. A template-switch adaptor containing 12 random nucleotides labeled each cDNA molecule. Each CDR3 protein is one row after TCRdb ran MiXCR on the 5' RACE reads. This table has around 2 million distinct CDR3 sequences, roughly two fifths appearing once. The CDR3 sequence is 15 residues long. The V end lost 11 bases, the J end lost 4 bases, and 23 bases lay between the germline ends. CDR1 and CDR2 from the germline V gene are SGHVS and FNYEAQ. The sample is drawn from a study of blood T cells in healthy people across ages. Findings of the study overall: TCR beta diversity per million T cells fell roughly linearly with age. Unsorted PBMC input precluded a conclusive naive versus antigen-experienced comparison.

The sample was blood. The chain couples TRBV7-6 to TRBJ2-5, with TRBD2 as a possible D gene (6 bases). The clonotype was recovered from a human donor in good health. For the CDR3, the DNA is TGTGCCTCCCGGAGTATCCCCGGGGGTTCAGAGACCCAGTACTTC. This sequence encodes CASRSIPGGSETQYF.